What follows are 27 T cell receptor beta chains derived from one specimen sequenced in a study of prognosis after radiotherapy for stage I lung cancer. Amplification of TCR beta CDR3 from genomic DNA used two-round multiplex PCR. Specific primers for each TRBV and TRBJ gene were what first-round PCR used. Each CDR3 protein is one row after TCRdb ran MiXCR on the multiplex PCR reads. The sample includes some 13,000 distinct CDR3 sequences, 47% seen only once; the top ten take roughly 26%. This specimen was PBMCs, taken before or after stereotactic body radiation therapy (not recorded which). These receptors were collected from a donor over 45 with non-small cell lung cancer.

This clonotype appeared many times. The chain recombines TRBV29-1 with TRBJ2-7; D might be TRBD1 (6 bases). Germline V CDR1 and CDR2: SQVTM, ANQGSEA. Trimming took 5 bases from V and 5 from J, leaving 10 bases between them. This CDR3 contains 11 residues. This CDR3 is CSVRDNHEQYF. The CDR3 nucleotides are TGCAGCGTTCGGGACAACCACGAGCAGTACTTC.

Ten or more counts support this clonotype. The V call is TRBV20-1, the J call TRBJ1-5; 8 positions agree with TRBD1. Germline assignment: CDR1 DFQATT and CDR2 SNEGSKA (reference sequence). V lost 5 bases and J lost 4; bases outside the gene matches: 10. The CDR3 covers 15 residues. This CDR3 reads CSADDRGRPNQPQHF. The CDR3, as DNA: TGCAGTGCTGACGACAGGGGTAGGCCTAATCAGCCCCAGCATTTT.

The sample holds many counts of this clonotype. The rearrangement links TRBV12-3 or TRBV12-4 to TRBJ2-2; 8 bases are shared with TRBD1. The CDR3 runs to 19 residues. The trim removed 1 base at V and 3 bases at J, leaving 13 bases unmatched. Here the CDR3 reads CASSLGTGWTIRDTGELFF. The CDR3, as DNA: TGTGCCAGCAGTTTAGGGACAGGGTGGACGATAAGAGACACCGGGGAGCTGTTTTTT.

This clonotype has a count of ten or more. This rearrangement joins TRBV19 to TRBJ2-3; 13 bases are shared with TRBD2. The V segment lost 5 bases and the J segment 0 bases; nucleotides outside the gene matches: 11. The CDR3 runs 19 residues. Germline values: CDR1 LNHDA, CDR2 SQIVND (reference sequence). The CDR3 bases are TGTGCCAGTAGTGGACGACTAGCGGGGGGCCACCCTAGCACAGATACGCAGTATTTT. The encoded protein is CASSGRLAGGHPSTDTQYF.

With regard to this clonotype: One end of the junction is discordant with germline, which a read error may explain. This rearrangement joins TRBV3-1 to TRBJ1-2, with no clear D. CDR1 LGHDT and CDR2 YNNKEL come from the germline V gene (reference sequence). The length of the CDR3 is 13 residues. This chain's CDR3 is CASSQEGRRSYAF. Here the CDR3 DNA reads TGTGCCAGCAGCCAAGAAGGGAGGCGGAGCTACGCCTTC. The full variable domain, in which reference TRBV3-1 and TRBJ1-2 provide the parts outside the CDR3, is DTAVSQTPKYLVTQMGNDKSIKCEQNLGHDTMYWYKQDSKKFLKIMFSYNNKELIINETVPNRFSPKSPDKAHLNLHINSLELGDSAVYFCASSQEGRRSYAFGSGTRLTVV.

V usage is TRBV6-1 and J usage is TRBJ2-7, with 8 bases aligning to TRBD2. Trimming took 1 base from V and 3 from J; bases not matched to a gene: 5. CDR1 is MNHNS, CDR2 SASEGT, per germline. This CDR3 has 15 amino acids. This CDR3 is CASSEEVAGNYEQYF. CDR3 coding DNA: TGTGCCAGCAGTGAAGAGGTAGCGGGGAACTACGAGCAGTACTTC.

Judged by abundance, this clonotype is hyperexpanded (1% or more). The chain carries TRBV12-3 or TRBV12-4 and TRBJ2-1; 8 bases fit TRBD2. The J segment lost 12 bases and the V segment lost 6 bases, leaving 16 bases of the junction unmatched. This CDR3 is built from 15 residues. CDR3 sequence (DNA): TGTGCCAGCAGGCCAGCGGGAGACGGGGTAAGGCGGCAGTTCTTC. It translates to CASRPAGDGVRRQFF.

The J gene is TRBJ2-1, the V gene TRBV7-9, with 7 positions matching TRBD1. The V gene end was trimmed by 7 bases and the J gene end by 4 bases; junction bases not matched to a gene: 13. The CDR3 is made up of 16 amino acids. Germline CDR1 and CDR2: SEHNR and FQNEAQ (reference sequence). The CDR3 sequence is CASTIVGRGQYNEQFF. DNA for the CDR3: TGTGCCAGCACCATAGTCGGCCGGGGACAGTACAATGAGCAGTTCTTC.

The V gene is TRBV7-2, the J gene TRBJ2-3; D may be TRBD1 (6 bases). Germline V lookup: CDR1 SGHTA, CDR2 FQGNSA. The CDR3 is 14 residues long. The V gene lost 2 bases and the J gene lost 2 bases, with 8 bases spanning the gap. CDR3 sequence: CASSLQGLTDTQYF. For the CDR3, the DNA is TGTGCCAGCAGCTTACAGGGGCTCACAGATACGCAGTATTTT.

This clonotype has at least ten counts. The chain uses TRBV19 and TRBJ1-4; the D gene is possibly TRBD1 (6 bases). Germline values: CDR1 LNHDA, CDR2 SQIVND (reference sequence). The CDR3 is made up of 14 amino acids. V was clipped by 7 bases and J by 0 bases, with 9 bases between them. CDR3 in DNA: TGTGCCAGTACACAGGGTGCAACTAATGAAAAACTGTTTTTT. Protein product: CASTQGATNEKLFF. Supplemented by reference TRBV19 and TRBJ1-4, the full variable domain reads DGGITQSPKYLFRKEGQNVTLSCEQNLNHDAMYWYRQDPGQGLRLIYYSQIVNDFQKGDIAEGYSVSREKKESFPLTVTSAQKNPTAFYLCASTQGATNEKLFFGSGTQLSVL.

This sequence joins TRBV11-2 and TRBJ1-6, with D maybe TRBD1 (5 bases). The CDR3 has 15 residues. The germline gives CDR1 SGHAT, CDR2 FQNNGV. Trimming shortened V by 1 base and J by 7 bases, and 11 bases separated the two germline ends. CDR3 nucleotide sequence: TGTGCCAGCAGCTTAGGGGGGGATGGGAATTCACCCCTCCACTTT. This translates into CASSLGGDGNSPLHF.

This clonotype was seen many times. J is TRBJ2-5 and V is TRBV28; TRBD2 matches at 15 bases. V shed 5 bases and J 1 base; nucleotides not matched to a gene: 2. The germline V gene has CDR1 MDHEN and CDR2 SYDVKM. This CDR3 is 16 amino acids long. CDR3 DNA: TGTGCCAGCAGTCTGGGACTAGCGGGAGGCCAAGAGACCCAGTACTTC. Protein product: CASSLGLAGGQETQYF.

In regard to this clonotype: A far larger clone is a single base away, which makes a read error likely. The chain combines TRBV10-3 with TRBJ1-3; the D gene is possibly TRBD1 (5 bases). CDR3 length: 17 residues. Trimming took off 5 bases at V and 0 bases at J, with 17 bases between the two ends. CDR1 and CDR2 from the germline V gene are ENHRY and SYGVKD. CDR3: CAISLPRDGDSGNTIYF. CDR3 DNA: TGTGCCATCAGTTTACCCCGGGACGGAGACTCTGGAAACACCATATATTTT.

At least ten counts were recorded for this clonotype. The chain links TRBV6-1 to TRBJ2-5; TRBD1 matches 12 bases. V lost 5 bases and J lost 5; bases outside the gene matches: 6. Germline loops: CDR1 MNHNS, CDR2 SASEGT. The CDR3 runs to 15 residues. CDR3 nucleotides: TGTGCCAGCAGTCCCGGGACAGGGGGCGTGGAGACCCAGTACTTC. Residues: CASSPGTGGVETQYF.

Worth noting for this clonotype: One junction end disagrees with the germline gene, perhaps due to a read error. The chain joins TRBV11-2 to TRBJ1-5, with D tentatively TRBD1 (6 bases). CDR1 is SGHAT, CDR2 FQNNGV, per germline. This CDR3 comprises 14 residues. The DNA for the CDR3 is TGTGCCAGCAGCTTATCAGGGGTCAATCGGCCCCAGCATTTT. As protein: CASSLSGVNRPQHF. The variable domain in full, with the rest retrieved from reference TRBV11-2 and TRBJ1-5, is EAGVAQSPRYKIIEKRQSVAFWCNPISGHATLYWYQQILGQGPKLLIQFQNNGVVDDSQLPKDRFSAERLKGVDSTLKIQPAKLEDSAVYLCASSLSGVNRPQHFGDGTRLSIL.

V and J are TRBV12-3 or TRBV12-4 and TRBJ2-7; a possible D gene is TRBD1 (7 bases). Trimming left V 5 bases short and J 0 bases short, with 17 bases between. This CDR3 has 16 residues. DNA of the CDR3: TGTGCCAGCAGTAAAACAGGGGACTTTAACTCCTACGAGCAGTACTTC. This codes for CASSKTGDFNSYEQYF.

This clonotype was observed at least ten times. The chain is built from TRBV18 and TRBJ2-1; 8 positions agree with TRBD2. Germline V CDR1 and CDR2: KGHSH, LQKENI. V trimming: 3 bases; J trimming: 4 bases; junction bases outside the gene matches: 5. The length of the CDR3 is 15 residues. The CDR3, as DNA: TGTGCCAGCTCACCTCCGGGGACTAGGTACAATGAGCAGTTCTTC. This sequence encodes CASSPPGTRYNEQFF.

Points on this clonotype: This could be a read error, since a much larger clone is one nucleotide away. The V and J genes are TRBV6-2 or TRBV6-3 and TRBJ2-4, with TRBD2 matching 7 bases. After removal of 4 bases from V and 5 bases from J, the junction contained 11 bases not matched to a gene. This CDR3 has 16 residues. Germline V gene sequence: CDR1 MNHEY, CDR2 SVGEGT. CDR3 protein: CASSFESGTIQNIQYF. The CDR3 nucleotides are TGTGCCAGCAGTTTCGAGTCCGGGACTATTCAAAACATTCAGTACTTC.

Worth noting for this clonotype: A far larger clone differs by one base, so this is likely a read error. The chain has TRBV6-8 and TRBJ1-5; possible D gene TRBD1, 6 bases. Germline assignment: CDR1 MNHGY and CDR2 SAAAGT. V gave up 9 bases and J gave up 7 bases, with 16 bases separating them. The CDR3 covers 13 residues. The CDR3 nucleotides read TGTGCCAGGCACGAAAGGGGGGTCCAGCCCCAGCATTTT. This translates into CARHERGVQPQHF.

Regarding this clonotype: With a far larger clone one base away, a read error is the likely cause. This chain links TRBV6-6 with TRBJ2-7, with a weak D call TRBD1 (6 bases). This CDR3 is 16 amino acids long. V was clipped by 4 bases and J by 3 bases, with 19 bases between them. Germline V gene lookup returns CDR1 MNHNY and CDR2 SVGAGI (reference sequence). The CDR3: CASSSRVTGLGYEQYF. The CDR3 DNA is TGTGCCAGCAGTTCACGAGTGACAGGTTTGGGCTACGAGCAGTACTTC.

This clonotype is labeled medium-sized (0.01 to 0.1%). V is TRBV4-2 and J is TRBJ1-2; 8 bases fit TRBD1. This CDR3 is 14 amino acids long. Germline V gene sequence: CDR1 LGHNA, CDR2 YNFKEQ. The V and J ends lost 0 bases and 8 bases, in that order; junction bases with no gene match: 5. The CDR3 DNA reads as TGTGCCAGCAGCCAAGATACAGGGGGTGGCGGCTACACCTTC. Its translation: CASSQDTGGGGYTF.

This clonotype ranks as medium-sized (0.01 to 0.1%). The CDR3 sequence is CATKETDAPTYEQYF. The CDR3 nucleotides are TGTGCCACCAAGGAAACAGACGCCCCGACCTACGAGCAGTACTTC. J is TRBJ2-7 and V is TRBV12-3 or TRBV12-4; D unresolved. This CDR3 contains 15 residues. With 10 bases removed from V and 2 bases from J, the gap between germline ends came to 21 bases.

This clonotype was seen at least ten times. The V gene is TRBV19, the J gene TRBJ2-5; the D gene is possibly TRBD1 (6 bases). Germline-derived CDR1 and CDR2 are LNHDA and SQIVND (reference sequence). The CDR3 covers 15 residues. The V and J ends lost 6 bases and 1 base respectively, with 15 bases between them. The CDR3, as DNA: TGTGCCAGTAGATCCAGGGGAAAGACCCAAGAGACCCAGTACTTC. It translates to CASRSRGKTQETQYF.

The V call is TRBV20-1, the J call TRBJ2-3, with 9 positions matching TRBD2. V trimming: 3 bases; J trimming: 2 bases; junction bases outside the gene matches: 3. From germline, CDR1 is DFQATT and CDR2 SNEGSKA (reference sequence). This CDR3 region has 14 residues. This chain's CDR3 is CSASPSGNTDTQYF. CDR3 coding DNA: TGCAGTGCTAGTCCTAGCGGGAACACAGATACGCAGTATTTT.

This clonotype occurred once. This likely traces to a read error, being one base from a far larger clone. This sequence joins TRBV19 and TRBJ2-7; 7 bases match TRBD1. This CDR3 comprises 14 residues. With 4 bases clipped from V and 7 bases from J, the junction kept 10 bases outside the gene matches. CDR1 and CDR2 (germline): LNHDA, SQIVND (reference sequence). The CDR3 loop is CASSTSRGRLEQYF. DNA of the CDR3: TGTGCCAGTAGTACCTCAAGGGGGCGTCTTGAGCAGTACTTC.

Only a few counts were recorded for this clonotype. At one boundary the junction diverges from the germline segment, which might be a read error. The chain recombines TRBV6-2 or TRBV6-3 with TRBJ2-2; 8 nucleotides agree with TRBD2. Germline V lookup: CDR1 MNHEY, CDR2 SVGEGT. This CDR3 is 16 amino acids long. CDR3 protein: CASSSILAAVSGELLF. The CDR3 nucleotides are TGTGCCAGCAGTTCCATACTAGCGGCTGTCTCCGGGGAGCTGCTTTTT.

V and J are TRBV28 and TRBJ2-3; 8 nucleotides align to TRBD2. V lost 3 bases and J lost 3; bases outside the gene matches: 8. The CDR3 sequence is 16 residues long. Germline CDR1 reads MDHEN; CDR2 reads SYDVKM. The DNA of the CDR3 is TGTGCCAGCAGTTTTTCAGGACTAGCTGTAACAGATACGCAGTATTTT. Translating it yields CASSFSGLAVTDTQYF.